This T cell receptor (beta chain) was recovered during a study of T cells in localized non-small cell lung cancer. Findings and limits, study-wide: When the top 100 tumor clones were examined, a median approximately 54 of them also appeared in the adjacent lung, which was paired and uninvolved. Investigators sequenced only a single tumor region, leaving heterogeneity possible. The study linked higher blood T cell density to longer overall survival. Uninvolved adjacent lung showed the highest T cell clonality, exceeding tumor.

Sequenced by immunoSEQ multiplex PCR; TCRdb stores in-frame clones only, minus some. In the table there are tens of thousands of clones, 84% of which are singletons. Comment on this clone: As yet, its antigen is unknown.

This sequence was found in a man between 40 and 70 years old with stage I lung adenocarcinoma. The sample consisted of peripheral blood, taken before any cancer treatment.

The CDR3 DNA reads TGTGCCAGCAGAACCTTGTCCGGGGGCTATGGCTACACCTTC. Protein product: CASRTLSGGYGYTF. V gene TRBV28 combines with J gene TRBJ1-2, with D perhaps matching TRBD1 (5 bases). Germline V lookup: CDR1 MDHEN, CDR2 SYDVKM. There are 14 residues in the CDR3. V dropped 6 bases and J dropped 4 bases, with 15 bases sitting between them.